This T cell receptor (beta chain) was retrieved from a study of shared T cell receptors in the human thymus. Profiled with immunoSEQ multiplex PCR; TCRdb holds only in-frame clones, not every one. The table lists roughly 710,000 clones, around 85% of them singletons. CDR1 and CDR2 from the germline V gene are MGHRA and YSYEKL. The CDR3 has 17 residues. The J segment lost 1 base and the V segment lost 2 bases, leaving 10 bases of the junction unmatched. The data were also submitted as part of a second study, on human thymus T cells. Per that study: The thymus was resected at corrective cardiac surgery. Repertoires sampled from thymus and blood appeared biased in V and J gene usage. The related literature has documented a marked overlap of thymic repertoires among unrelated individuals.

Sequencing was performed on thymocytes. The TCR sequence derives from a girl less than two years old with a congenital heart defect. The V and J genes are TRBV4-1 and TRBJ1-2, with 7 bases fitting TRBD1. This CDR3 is CASSQPTGSTVNYGYTF. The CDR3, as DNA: TGCGCCAGCAGCCAACCGACAGGGTCCACCGTTAACTATGGCTACACCTTC.